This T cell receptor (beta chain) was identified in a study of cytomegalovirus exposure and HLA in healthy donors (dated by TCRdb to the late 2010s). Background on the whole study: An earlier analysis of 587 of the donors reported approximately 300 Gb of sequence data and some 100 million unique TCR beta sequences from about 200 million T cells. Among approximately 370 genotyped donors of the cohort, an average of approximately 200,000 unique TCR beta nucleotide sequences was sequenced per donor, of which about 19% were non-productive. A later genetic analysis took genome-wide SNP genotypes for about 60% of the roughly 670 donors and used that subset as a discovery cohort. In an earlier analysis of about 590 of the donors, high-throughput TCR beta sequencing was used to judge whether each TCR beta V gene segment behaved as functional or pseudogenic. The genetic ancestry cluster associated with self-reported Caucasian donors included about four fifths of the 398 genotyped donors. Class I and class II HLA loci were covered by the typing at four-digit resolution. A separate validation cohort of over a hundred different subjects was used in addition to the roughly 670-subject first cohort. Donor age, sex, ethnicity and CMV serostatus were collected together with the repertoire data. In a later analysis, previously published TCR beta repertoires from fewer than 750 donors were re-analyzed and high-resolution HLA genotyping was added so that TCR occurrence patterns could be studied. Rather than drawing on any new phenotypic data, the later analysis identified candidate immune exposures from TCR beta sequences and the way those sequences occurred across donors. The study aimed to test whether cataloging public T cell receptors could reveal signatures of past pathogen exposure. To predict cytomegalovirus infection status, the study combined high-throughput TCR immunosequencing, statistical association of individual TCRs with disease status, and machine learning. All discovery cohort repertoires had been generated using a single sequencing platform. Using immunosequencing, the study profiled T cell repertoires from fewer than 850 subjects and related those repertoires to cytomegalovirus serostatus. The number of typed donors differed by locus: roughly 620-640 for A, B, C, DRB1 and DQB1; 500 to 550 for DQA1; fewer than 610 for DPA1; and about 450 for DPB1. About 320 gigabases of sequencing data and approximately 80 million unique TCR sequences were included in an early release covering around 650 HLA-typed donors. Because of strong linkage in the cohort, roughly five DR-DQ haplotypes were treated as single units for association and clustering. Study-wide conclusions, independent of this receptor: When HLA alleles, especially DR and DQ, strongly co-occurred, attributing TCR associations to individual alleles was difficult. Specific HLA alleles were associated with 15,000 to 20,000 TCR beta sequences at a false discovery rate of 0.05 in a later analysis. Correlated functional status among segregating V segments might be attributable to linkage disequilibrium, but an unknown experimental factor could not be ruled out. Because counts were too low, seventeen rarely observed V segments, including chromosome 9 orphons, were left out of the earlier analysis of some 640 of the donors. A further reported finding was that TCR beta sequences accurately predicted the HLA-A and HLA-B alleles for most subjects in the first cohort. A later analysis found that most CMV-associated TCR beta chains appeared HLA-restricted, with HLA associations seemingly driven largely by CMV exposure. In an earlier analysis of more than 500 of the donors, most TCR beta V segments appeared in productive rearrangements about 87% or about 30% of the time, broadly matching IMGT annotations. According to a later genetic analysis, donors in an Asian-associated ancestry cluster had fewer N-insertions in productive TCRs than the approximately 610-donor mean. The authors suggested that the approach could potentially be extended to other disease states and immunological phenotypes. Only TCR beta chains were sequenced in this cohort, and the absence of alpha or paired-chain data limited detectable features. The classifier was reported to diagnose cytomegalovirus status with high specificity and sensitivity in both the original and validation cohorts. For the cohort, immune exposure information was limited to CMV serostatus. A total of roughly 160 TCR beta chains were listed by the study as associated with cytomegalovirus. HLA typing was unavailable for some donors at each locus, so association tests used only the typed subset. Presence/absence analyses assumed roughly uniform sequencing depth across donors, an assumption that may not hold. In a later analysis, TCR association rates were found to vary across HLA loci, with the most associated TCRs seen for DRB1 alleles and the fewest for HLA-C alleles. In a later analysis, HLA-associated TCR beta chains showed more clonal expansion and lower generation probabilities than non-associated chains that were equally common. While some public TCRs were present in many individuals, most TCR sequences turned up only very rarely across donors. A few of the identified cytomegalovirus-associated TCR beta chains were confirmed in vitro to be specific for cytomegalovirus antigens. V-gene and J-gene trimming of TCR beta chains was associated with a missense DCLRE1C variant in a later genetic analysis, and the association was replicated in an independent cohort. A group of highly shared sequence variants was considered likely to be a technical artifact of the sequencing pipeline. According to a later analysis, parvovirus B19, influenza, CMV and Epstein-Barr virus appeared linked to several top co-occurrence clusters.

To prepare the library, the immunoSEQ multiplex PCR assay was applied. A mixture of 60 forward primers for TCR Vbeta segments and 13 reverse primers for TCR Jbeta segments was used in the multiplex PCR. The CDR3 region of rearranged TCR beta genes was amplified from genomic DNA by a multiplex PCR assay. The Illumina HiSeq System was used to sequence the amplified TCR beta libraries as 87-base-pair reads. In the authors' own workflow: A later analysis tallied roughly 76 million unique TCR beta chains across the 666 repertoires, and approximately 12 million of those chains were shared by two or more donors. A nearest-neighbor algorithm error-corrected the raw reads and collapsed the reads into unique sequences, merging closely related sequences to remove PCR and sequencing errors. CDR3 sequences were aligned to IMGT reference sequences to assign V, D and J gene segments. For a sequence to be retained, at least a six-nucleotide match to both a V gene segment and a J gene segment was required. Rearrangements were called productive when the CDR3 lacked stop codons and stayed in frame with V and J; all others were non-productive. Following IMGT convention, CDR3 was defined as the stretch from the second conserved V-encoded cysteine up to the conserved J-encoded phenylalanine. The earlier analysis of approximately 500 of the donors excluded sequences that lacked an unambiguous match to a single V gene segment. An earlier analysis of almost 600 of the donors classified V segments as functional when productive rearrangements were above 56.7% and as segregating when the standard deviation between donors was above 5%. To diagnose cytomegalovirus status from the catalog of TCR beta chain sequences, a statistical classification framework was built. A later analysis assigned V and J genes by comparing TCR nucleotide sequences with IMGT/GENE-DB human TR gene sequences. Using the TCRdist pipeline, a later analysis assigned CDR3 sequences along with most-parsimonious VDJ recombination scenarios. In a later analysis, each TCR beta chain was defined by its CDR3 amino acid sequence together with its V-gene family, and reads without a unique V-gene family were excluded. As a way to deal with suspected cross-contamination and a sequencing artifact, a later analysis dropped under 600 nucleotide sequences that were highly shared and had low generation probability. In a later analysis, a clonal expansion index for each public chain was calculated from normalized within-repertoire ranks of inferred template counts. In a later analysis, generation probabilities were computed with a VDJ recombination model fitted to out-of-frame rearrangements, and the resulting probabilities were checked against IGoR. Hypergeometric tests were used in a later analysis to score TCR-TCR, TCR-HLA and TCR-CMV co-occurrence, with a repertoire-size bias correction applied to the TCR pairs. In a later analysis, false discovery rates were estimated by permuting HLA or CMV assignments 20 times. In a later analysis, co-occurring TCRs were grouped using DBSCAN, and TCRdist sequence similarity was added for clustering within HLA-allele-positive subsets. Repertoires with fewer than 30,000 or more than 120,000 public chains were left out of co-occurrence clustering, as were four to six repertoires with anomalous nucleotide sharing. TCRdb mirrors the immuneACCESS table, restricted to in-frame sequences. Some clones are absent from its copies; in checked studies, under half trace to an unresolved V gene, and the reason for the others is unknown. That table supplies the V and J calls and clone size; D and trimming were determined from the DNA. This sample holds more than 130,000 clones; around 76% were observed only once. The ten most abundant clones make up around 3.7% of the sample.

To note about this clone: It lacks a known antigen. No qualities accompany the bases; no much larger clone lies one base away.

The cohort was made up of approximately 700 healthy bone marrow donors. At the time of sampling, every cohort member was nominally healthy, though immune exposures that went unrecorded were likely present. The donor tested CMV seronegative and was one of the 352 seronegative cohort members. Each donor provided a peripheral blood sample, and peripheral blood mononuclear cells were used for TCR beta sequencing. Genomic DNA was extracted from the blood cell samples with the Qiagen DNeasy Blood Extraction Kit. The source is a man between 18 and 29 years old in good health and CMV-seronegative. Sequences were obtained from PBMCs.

The CDR3 sequence is CATSRDRITGGLIFF. The nucleotides read TGTGCCACCAGCAGAGATCGAATAACGGGGGGGCTTATCTTCTTC. The chain employs TRBV15 and TRBJ2-1; 8 bases in the junction line up with TRBD2. CDR1 and CDR2 are drawn from the germline V gene (reference sequence): LNHNV, YYDKDF. There are 15 amino acids in the CDR3, from cysteine to phenylalanine inclusive. Just CDR3 DNA is preserved here, 45 bases in frame from base 1. Relative to germline, V is missing 0 bases and J is missing 16 bases, with 14 bases of the junction outside any gene match.